One and the same sample provided the 19 T cell receptor beta chains below, sequenced in a study of T cells in Graves' hyperthyroidism and ophthalmopathy. From RNA transcripts, TCR beta CDR3 regions were amplified. A set of HTBI primers served as the primers for a first-round RT-PCR of the TCR CDR3. One entry per CDR3 protein results from TCRdb running MiXCR on the multiplex PCR reads. The sample gives some 530,000 distinct CDR3 sequences, approximately 23% of which show up once; under 55% is in the top ten. The sequenced sample was blood. Receptor source: a woman in her 70s with Graves' ophthalmopathy.

The chain recombines TRBV3-1 with TRBJ2-7; 16 bases fit TRBD2. V shed 3 bases and J 2 bases; nucleotides not matched to a gene: 4. Germline loops: CDR1 LGHDT, CDR2 YNNKEL (reference sequence). CDR3 size: 17 residues. This CDR3 reads CASSHPGTSGRAYEQYF. CDR3 sequence (DNA): TGTGCCAGCAGCCATCCCGGGACTAGCGGGAGGGCCTACGAGCAGTACTTC.

The rearrangement links TRBV30 to TRBJ1-2; 9 nucleotides align to TRBD1. After removal of 0 bases from V and 4 bases from J, the junction contained 3 bases not matched to a gene. This CDR3 contains 14 residues. Germline CDR1 GTSNPN, CDR2 SVGIG (reference sequence). The chain's CDR3 is CAWSVEDRGYGYTF. The CDR3 DNA reads as TGTGCCTGGAGTGTAGAGGACAGGGGCTATGGCTACACCTTC.

There are a few counts of this clonotype. The chain uses TRBV18 and TRBJ2-5; 7 nucleotides line up with TRBD1. The CDR3 has 14 amino acids. CDR1 and CDR2 (germline): KGHSH, LQKENI. After removal of 6 bases from V and 0 bases from J, the junction contained 4 bases not matched to a gene. The CDR3 DNA sequence: TGTGCCAGCTCCGGACAGGCCTACCAAGAGACCCAGTACTTC. Protein sequence: CASSGQAYQETQYF.

In this sample, this clonotype turned up a few times. The gene calls are TRBV6-2 or TRBV6-3 and TRBJ2-3; D is possibly TRBD2 (5 bases). The germline V gene encodes CDR1 MNHEY and CDR2 SVGEGT. V shed 8 bases and J shed 2 bases, with 14 bases lying between them. This CDR3 is 14 amino acids long. CDR3 nucleotide sequence: TGTGCCAGCGGACTCTCGGGGTTCACAGATACGCAGTATTTT. Its translation: CASGLSGFTDTQYF.

At least ten counts were recorded for this clonotype. The chain employs TRBV3-1 and TRBJ1-1; 7 positions match TRBD1. Per the germline V gene, CDR1 is LGHDT and CDR2 is YNNKEL (reference sequence). CDR3 length: 13 residues. Trimming cost V 4 bases and J 4 bases; bases outside gene matches: 3. The CDR3 coding sequence is TGTGCCAGCAGCCCGACAGGGAGCACTGAAGCTTTCTTT. It is translated as CASSPTGSTEAFF. Together with reference TRBV3-1 and TRBJ1-1, the CDR3 gives the full variable domain: DTAVSQTPKYLVTQMGNDKSIKCEQNLGHDTMYWYKQDSKKFLKIMFSYNNKELIINETVPNRFSPKSPDKAHLNLHINSLELGDSAVYFCASSPTGSTEAFFGQGTRLTVV.

On this clonotype itself: This sequence may be a read error, since a much larger clone differs from it by one base. The chain uses TRBV6-1 and TRBJ2-5; perhaps TRBD1 as D (5 bases). V dropped 4 bases and J dropped 4 bases, with 10 bases sitting between them. In germline, CDR1 is MNHNS, CDR2 SASEGT. This CDR3 comprises 13 residues. The DNA of the CDR3 is TGTGCCAGCAGTGTGACAGTGCGAGAGACCCAGTACTTC. As protein: CASSVTVRETQYF.

This clonotype was observed a handful of times. The rearrangement joins TRBV28 to TRBJ2-3, with D possibly being TRBD1 or TRBD2 (5 bases each). V was trimmed by 5 bases and J by 4 bases, leaving 16 bases between them. Germline CDR1 MDHEN, CDR2 SYDVKM. This CDR3 is 15 amino acids long. The chain's CDR3 is CASSPIRELADTQYF. The CDR3 DNA reads TGTGCCAGCAGTCCCATCAGGGAACTAGCAGATACGCAGTATTTT.

This clonotype occurred a few times. V is TRBV20-1 and J is TRBJ1-1; D call uncertain. Germline V gene data show CDR1 as DFQATT and CDR2 as SNEGSKA (reference sequence). This CDR3 is built from 14 residues. Trimming pared 6 bases from V and 0 bases from J, leaving 14 bases between. The DNA of the CDR3 is TGCAGTGCGAGCTACAGTCTCATGAACACTGAAGCTTTCTTT. Translated: CSASYSLMNTEAFF.

The table lists this clonotype with a few counts. The V and J genes are TRBV27 and TRBJ2-3; perhaps TRBD2 as D (5 bases). Germline loops: CDR1 MNHEY, CDR2 SMNVEV (reference sequence). Deletions cut 3 bases from V and 8 bases from J, with 9 bases between. This CDR3 is 12 amino acids long. CDR3 in DNA: TGTGCCAGCAGTTTCCCCGAGGGTACGCAGTATTTT. It encodes CASSFPEGTQYF.

This clonotype was counted only a few times. The chain employs TRBV28 and TRBJ1-5; 8 positions agree with TRBD1. The CDR3 has 11 residues. V was pared by 5 bases and J by 13 bases, with 4 bases of the junction left unmatched. Germline loops: CDR1 MDHEN, CDR2 SYDVKM. This CDR3 is CASSPRGLQHF. The CDR3 DNA sequence: TGTGCCAGCAGTCCCAGGGGGCTACAGCATTTT.

This clonotype was detected only once. The chain recombines TRBV4-3 with TRBJ2-5, with a tentative D call TRBD2 (6 bases). Germline values: CDR1 LGHNA, CDR2 YSLEER. The CDR3 length is 15 residues. With 4 bases removed from V and 2 bases from J, the gap between germline ends came to 14 bases. The CDR3 is CASSPTWTTQETQYF. Here the CDR3 DNA reads TGCGCCAGCAGCCCCACTTGGACTACGCAAGAGACCCAGTACTTC.

In its sample, this clonotype was seen a few times. This chain links TRBV27 with TRBJ1-5; 7 nucleotides agree with TRBD1. Germline trimming cut 5 bases from V and 9 bases from J; bases unmatched to any gene: 7. The CDR3 extends over 13 amino acids. Germline V lookup: CDR1 MNHEY, CDR2 SMNVEV (reference sequence). CDR3 in DNA: TGTGCCAGCAGTCCCGACAGGGTCCTGCCCCAGCATTTT. Amino acids: CASSPDRVLPQHF.

This clonotype was found a few times. The chain joins TRBV2 to TRBJ1-6; tentative D call: TRBD1 (5 bases). The CDR3 has 15 residues. In germline, CDR1 is SNHLY, CDR2 FYNNEI. Trimming left V 6 bases short and J 2 bases short, with 11 bases between. CDR3: CASRVDTAYNSPLHF. CDR3 nucleotides: TGTGCCAGCAGGGTGGACACGGCCTATAATTCACCCCTCCACTTT.

V usage is TRBV19 and J usage is TRBJ1-1; the D gene is possibly TRBD1 (6 bases). V lost 3 bases and J 5 bases, leaving 16 bases between the germline ends. The CDR3 is 15 amino acids. Germline CDR1 and CDR2: LNHDA and SQIVND (reference sequence). CDR3 sequence reads: CASSIYALQGTEAFF. CDR3 DNA sequence: TGTGCCAGTAGTATCTACGCGTTACAGGGAACTGAAGCTTTCTTT.

The chain has TRBV24-1 and TRBJ2-5; D is possibly TRBD1 or TRBD2 (5 bases each). The CDR3 covers 17 residues. Germline loops: CDR1 KGHDR, CDR2 SFDVKD. V lost 3 bases and J lost 5, with 21 bases in between. The DNA of the CDR3 is TGTGCCACCAGTGATCCGGGGACCGCTTTAAGTAAGGAGACCCAGTACTTC. Translating gives CATSDPGTALSKETQYF.

This clonotype was counted between two and nine times. For the CDR3, the DNA is TGTGCCAGTACCCCACAGGGGGCAGGGGGTCAGCCCCAGCATTTT. This translates into CASTPQGAGGQPQHF. The chain links TRBV19 to TRBJ1-5, with 9 bases aligning to TRBD1. CDR1 LNHDA and CDR2 SQIVND come from the germline V gene (reference sequence). J was trimmed by 6 bases and V by 7 bases; bases with no gene match: 10. The CDR3 runs 15 residues.

This clonotype was counted many times. This chain joins TRBV15 and TRBJ1-5; D is unresolved. The V and J ends lost 5 bases and 1 base respectively, with 15 bases between them. Germline V gives CDR1 LNHNV, CDR2 YYDKDF (reference sequence). CDR3 length equals 16 residues. This CDR3 reads CATSSPYLGSNQPQHF. As DNA, the CDR3 is TGTGCCACCAGCTCCCCCTACTTGGGCAGCAATCAGCCCCAGCATTTT.

The gene calls are TRBV4-1 and TRBJ2-5; D gene unclear. The V end was cut by 0 bases, the J end by 11 bases, with 13 bases between. This CDR3 comprises 13 residues. CDR1 and CDR2 from the germline V gene are MGHRA and YSYEKL. The CDR3 sequence is CASSQDRATSQYF. CDR3 nucleotides: TGCGCCAGCAGCCAAGATCGAGCGACTTCACAGTACTTC.

This clonotype was counted only a few times. This rearrangement joins TRBV2 to TRBJ1-6; D might be TRBD1 (6 bases). Trimming left V 7 bases short and J 8 bases short, with 15 bases between. The CDR3 contains 14 residues. CDR1 and CDR2 from the germline V gene are SNHLY and FYNNEI. CDR3: CASNTRGGDSPLHF. DNA of the CDR3: TGTGCCAGCAACACGAGGGGGGGGGATTCACCCCTCCACTTT.